This is a list of T cell receptor beta chains from one sample in a study of T cells expressing NK-cell markers. Reprocessing the 5' RACE reads, TCRdb reports a single entry for every CDR3 protein and omits DNA. The sample includes 500,000 to 700,000 distinct CDR3 sequences. Material: blood T cells: a sorted CD56 or NKG2C T cell subset, CD4+ or CD8+ T cells, or bulk PBMC T cells (not recorded which). These receptors were obtained from a man aged 18 to 35 in good health. Both conserved end residues are part of each CDR3.

cdr3_length	v_call	j_call	cdr3_aa
11	TRBV20-1	TRBJ2-1	CSASIPSEQFF
13	TRBV15	TRBJ1-4	CATRAVRDEKLFF
15	TRBV12-3/TRBV12-4	TRBJ2-5	CASSFVSGFGETQYF
15	TRBV6-1	TRBJ2-7	CASSTGTGGYYEQYF
13	TRBV9	TRBJ2-3	CASSIQGADTQYF
11	TRBV27	TRBJ2-5	CASRNKETQYF
12	TRBV12-3/TRBV12-4	TRBJ1-5	CASSAKAQPQHF
15	TRBV5-1	TRBJ1-1	CASSLEELVGAEAFF
15	TRBV15	TRBJ2-1	CATSRDGLAGNEQFF
11	TRBV29-1	TRBJ1-2	CSVEGLGGYTF
16	TRBV5-1	TRBJ2-1	CASSLDPGRWGNEQFF
16	TRBV20-1	TRBJ2-1	CSARVRGARSYNEQFF
15	TRBV19	TRBJ1-2	CASSIDHRRFYGYTF
14	TRBV25-1	TRBJ2-3	CASNPAISTDTQYF
15	TRBV18	TRBJ1-1	CASSPLATIDTEAFF
14	TRBV5-6	TRBJ2-1	CASSYRDRGNEQFF
15	TRBV5-1	TRBJ1-1	CASRQPFDRNTEAFF
15	TRBV20-1	TRBJ2-5	CSARGGTAYQETQYF
15	TRBV4-3	TRBJ2-5	CASSQEQAGEETQYF
19	TRBV4-2	TRBJ2-3	CASSQDWAQGSVLTDTQYF
14	TRBV5-1	TRBJ2-1	CASSNLAGSGEQFF
15	TRBV20-1	TRBJ2-2	CSARSGRAWFGELFF
13	TRBV25-1	TRBJ1-1	CASVNSVNTEAFF
13	TRBV20-1	TRBJ2-1	CSASDRLAGGQFF
18	TRBV5-1	TRBJ2-4	CASSLGLLGQGMVNIQYF
14	TRBV12-3/TRBV12-4	TRBJ2-3	CASTYKGSTDTQYF
16	TRBV6-4	TRBJ2-5	CARTPGQVGGQETQYF
14	TRBV20-1	TRBJ2-2	CSATDRRATGELFF
12	TRBV12-3/TRBV12-4	TRBJ2-5	CASRSAEETQYF
16	TRBV18	TRBJ2-7	CASSRGARGTSYEQYF
18	TRBV7-6	TRBJ2-1	CASSRGLAGPQKYNEQFF
16	TRBV9	TRBJ2-1	CASSVVWTSSYNEQFF
16	TRBV11-2	TRBJ1-1	CASRPRPLGLNTEAFF
16	TRBV5-1	TRBJ2-6	CASSLQSGAGANVLTF
13	TRBV6-4	TRBJ2-4	CASSLTGENIQYF
12	TRBV5-1	TRBJ1-4	CASRAGDEKLFF
14	TRBV5-1	TRBJ2-7	CASSLPVGGHEQYF
14	TRBV10-1	TRBJ2-3	CASREDILTDTQYF
17	TRBV6-2/TRBV6-3	TRBJ2-2	CASVSHWGFANTGELFF
16	TRBV18	TRBJ1-5	CASSPGRDGRNQPQHF
11	TRBV6-2/TRBV6-3	TRBJ2-5	CASGSFETQYF
14	TRBV6-5	TRBJ2-7	CASSYRDGTYEQYF
17	TRBV7-9	TRBJ2-1	CASSLGPTQNAVDEQFF
17	TRBV5-1	TRBJ1-1	CASSVHPEMLGGTEAFF
15	TRBV29-1	TRBJ2-1	CSVGISGQPYNEQFF
17	TRBV14	TRBJ2-3	CASSQERDTILTDTQYF
14	TRBV25-1	TRBJ1-3	CASSEGQVRNTIYF
15	TRBV5-1	TRBJ2-2	CASSPGLGVGGELFF
12	TRBV5-1	TRBJ2-2	CASSPESGELFF
16	TRBV12-3/TRBV12-4	TRBJ2-5	CASSSAPGQGAETQYF
17	TRBV6-2/TRBV6-3	TRBJ2-2	CASSYAATSANTGELFF